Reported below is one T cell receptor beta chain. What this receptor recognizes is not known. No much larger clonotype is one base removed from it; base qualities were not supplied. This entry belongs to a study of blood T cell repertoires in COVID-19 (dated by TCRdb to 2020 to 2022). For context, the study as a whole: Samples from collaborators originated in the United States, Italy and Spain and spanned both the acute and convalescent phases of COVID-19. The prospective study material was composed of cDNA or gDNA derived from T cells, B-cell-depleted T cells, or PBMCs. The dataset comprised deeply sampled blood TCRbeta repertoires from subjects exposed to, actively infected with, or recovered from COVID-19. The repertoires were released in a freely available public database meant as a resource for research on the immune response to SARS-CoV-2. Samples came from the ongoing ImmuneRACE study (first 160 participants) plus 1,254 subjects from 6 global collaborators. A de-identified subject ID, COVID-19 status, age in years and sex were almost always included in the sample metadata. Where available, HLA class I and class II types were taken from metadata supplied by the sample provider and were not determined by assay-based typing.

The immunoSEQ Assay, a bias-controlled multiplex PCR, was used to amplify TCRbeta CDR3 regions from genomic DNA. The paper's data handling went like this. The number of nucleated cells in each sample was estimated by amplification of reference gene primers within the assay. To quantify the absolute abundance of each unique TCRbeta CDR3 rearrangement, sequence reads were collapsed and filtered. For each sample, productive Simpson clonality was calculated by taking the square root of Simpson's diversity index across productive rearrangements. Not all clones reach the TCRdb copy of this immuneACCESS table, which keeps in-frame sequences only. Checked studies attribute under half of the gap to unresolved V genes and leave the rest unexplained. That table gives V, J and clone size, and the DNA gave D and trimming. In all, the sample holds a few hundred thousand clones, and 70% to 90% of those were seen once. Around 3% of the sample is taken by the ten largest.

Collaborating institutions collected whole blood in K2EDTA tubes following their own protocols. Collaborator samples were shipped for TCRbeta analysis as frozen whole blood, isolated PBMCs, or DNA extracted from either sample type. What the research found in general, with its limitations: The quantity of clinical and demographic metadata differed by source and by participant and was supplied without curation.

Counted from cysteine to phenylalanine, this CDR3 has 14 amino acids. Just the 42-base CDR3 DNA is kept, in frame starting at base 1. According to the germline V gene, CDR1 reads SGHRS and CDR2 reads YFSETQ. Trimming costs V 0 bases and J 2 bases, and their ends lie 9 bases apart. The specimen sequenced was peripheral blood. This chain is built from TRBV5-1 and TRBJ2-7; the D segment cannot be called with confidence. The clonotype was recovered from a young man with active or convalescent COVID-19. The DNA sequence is TGCGCCAGCAGCTTGGCCACAGATACCTACGAGCAGTACTTC. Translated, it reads CASSLATDTYEQYF.